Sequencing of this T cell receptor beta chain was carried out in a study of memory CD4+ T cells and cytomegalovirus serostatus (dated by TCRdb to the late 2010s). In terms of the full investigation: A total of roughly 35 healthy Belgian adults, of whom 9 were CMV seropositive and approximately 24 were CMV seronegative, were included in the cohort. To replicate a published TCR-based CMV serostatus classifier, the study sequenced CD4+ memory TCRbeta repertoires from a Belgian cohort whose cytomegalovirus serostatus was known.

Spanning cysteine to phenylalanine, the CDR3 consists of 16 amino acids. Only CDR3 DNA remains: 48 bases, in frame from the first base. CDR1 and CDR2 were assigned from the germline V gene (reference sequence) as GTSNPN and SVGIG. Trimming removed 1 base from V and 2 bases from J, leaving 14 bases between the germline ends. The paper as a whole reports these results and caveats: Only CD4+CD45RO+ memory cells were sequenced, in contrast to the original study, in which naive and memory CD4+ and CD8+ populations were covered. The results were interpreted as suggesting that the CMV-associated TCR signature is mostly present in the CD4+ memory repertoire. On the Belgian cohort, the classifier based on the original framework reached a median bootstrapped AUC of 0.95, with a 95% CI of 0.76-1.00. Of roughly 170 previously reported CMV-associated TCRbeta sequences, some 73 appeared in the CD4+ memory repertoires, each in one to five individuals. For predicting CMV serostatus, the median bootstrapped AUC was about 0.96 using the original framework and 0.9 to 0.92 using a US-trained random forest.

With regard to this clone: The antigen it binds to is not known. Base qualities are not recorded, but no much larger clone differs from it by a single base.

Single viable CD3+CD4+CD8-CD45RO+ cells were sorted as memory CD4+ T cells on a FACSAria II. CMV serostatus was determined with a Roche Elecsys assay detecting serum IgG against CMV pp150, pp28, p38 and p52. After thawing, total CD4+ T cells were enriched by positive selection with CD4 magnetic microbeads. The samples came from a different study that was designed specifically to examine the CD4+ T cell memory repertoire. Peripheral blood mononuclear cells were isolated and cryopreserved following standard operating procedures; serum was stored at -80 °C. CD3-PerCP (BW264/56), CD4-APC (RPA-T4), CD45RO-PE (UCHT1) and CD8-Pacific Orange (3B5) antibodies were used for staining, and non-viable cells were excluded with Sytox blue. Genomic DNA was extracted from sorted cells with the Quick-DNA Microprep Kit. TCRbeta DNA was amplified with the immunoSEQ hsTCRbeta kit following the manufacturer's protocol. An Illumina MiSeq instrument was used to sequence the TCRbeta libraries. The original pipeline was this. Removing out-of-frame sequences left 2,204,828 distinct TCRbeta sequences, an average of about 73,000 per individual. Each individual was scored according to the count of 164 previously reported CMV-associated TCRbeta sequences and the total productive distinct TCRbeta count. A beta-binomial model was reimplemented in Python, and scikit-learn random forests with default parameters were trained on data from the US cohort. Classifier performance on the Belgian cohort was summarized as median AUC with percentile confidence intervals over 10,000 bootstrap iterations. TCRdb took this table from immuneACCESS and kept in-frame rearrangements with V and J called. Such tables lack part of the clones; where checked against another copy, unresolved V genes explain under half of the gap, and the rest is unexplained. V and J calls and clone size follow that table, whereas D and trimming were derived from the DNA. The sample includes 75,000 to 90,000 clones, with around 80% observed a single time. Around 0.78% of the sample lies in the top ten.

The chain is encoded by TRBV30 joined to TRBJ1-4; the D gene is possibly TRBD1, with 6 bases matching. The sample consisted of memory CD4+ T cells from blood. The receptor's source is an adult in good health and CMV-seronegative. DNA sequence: TGTGCCTGGAGTGGCGGCCTTACAGGGACTAATGAAAAACTGTTTTTT. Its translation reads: CAWSGGLTGTNEKLFF.